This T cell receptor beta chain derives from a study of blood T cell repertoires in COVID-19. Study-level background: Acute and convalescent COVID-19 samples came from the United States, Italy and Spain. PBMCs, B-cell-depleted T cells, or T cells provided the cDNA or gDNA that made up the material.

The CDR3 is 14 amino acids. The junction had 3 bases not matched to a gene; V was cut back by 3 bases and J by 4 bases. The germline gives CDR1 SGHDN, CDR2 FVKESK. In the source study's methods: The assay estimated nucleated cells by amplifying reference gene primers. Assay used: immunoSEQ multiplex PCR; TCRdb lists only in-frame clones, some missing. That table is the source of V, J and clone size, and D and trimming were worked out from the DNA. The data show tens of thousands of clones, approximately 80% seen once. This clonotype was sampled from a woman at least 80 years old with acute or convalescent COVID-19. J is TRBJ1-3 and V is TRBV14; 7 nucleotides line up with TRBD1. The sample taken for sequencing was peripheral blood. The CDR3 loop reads CASSHGQAGNTIYF. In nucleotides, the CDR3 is TGTGCCAGCAGCCATGGACAGGCCGGAAACACCATATATTTT.